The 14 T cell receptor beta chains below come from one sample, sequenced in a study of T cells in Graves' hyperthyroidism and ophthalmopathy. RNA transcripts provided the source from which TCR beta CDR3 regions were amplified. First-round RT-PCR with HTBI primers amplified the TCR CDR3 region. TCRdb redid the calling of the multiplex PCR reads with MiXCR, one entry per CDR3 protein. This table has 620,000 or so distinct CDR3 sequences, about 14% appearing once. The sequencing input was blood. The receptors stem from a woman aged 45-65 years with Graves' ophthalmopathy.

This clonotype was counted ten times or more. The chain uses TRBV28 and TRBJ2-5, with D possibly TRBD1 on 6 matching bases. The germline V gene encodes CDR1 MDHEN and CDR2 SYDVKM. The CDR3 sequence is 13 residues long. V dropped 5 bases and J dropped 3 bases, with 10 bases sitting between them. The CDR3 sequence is CASSTRQEETQYF. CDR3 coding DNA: TGTGCCAGCAGTACACGACAGGAAGAGACCCAGTACTTC. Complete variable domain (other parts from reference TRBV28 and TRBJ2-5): DVKVTQSSRYLVKRTGEKVFLECVQDMDHENMFWYRQDPGLGLRLIYFSYDVKMKEKGDIPEGYSVSREKKERFSLILESASTNQTSMYLCASSTRQEETQYFGPGTRLLVL.

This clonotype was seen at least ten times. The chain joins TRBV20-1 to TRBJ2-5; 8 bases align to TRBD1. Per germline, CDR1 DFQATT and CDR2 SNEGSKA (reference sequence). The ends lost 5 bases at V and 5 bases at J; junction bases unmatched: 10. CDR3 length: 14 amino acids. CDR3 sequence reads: CSAGRSTGGETQYF. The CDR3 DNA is TGCAGTGCTGGAAGGAGCACAGGGGGGGAGACCCAGTACTTC.

CDR3 protein: CSASPWDKKFSGNTIYF. The CDR3 nucleotides are TGCAGTGCTAGTCCTTGGGACAAAAAGTTCTCTGGAAACACCATATATTTT. The chain has TRBV20-1 and TRBJ1-3; a possible D gene is TRBD1 (6 bases). Germline CDR1 is DFQATT and CDR2 is SNEGSKA (reference sequence). Trimming removed 3 bases from V and 0 bases from J, with 18 bases in between. This CDR3 contains 17 residues.

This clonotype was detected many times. The CDR3 is CASSLGVHSYEQYF. CDR3 nucleotide sequence: TGTGCCAGCAGCTTAGGAGTGCACTCCTACGAGCAGTACTTC. The rearrangement joins TRBV7-2 to TRBJ2-7, with D unclear. The CDR3 totals 14 residues. With 1 base removed from V and 0 bases from J, the gap between germline ends came to 7 bases. CDR1 and CDR2 (germline): SGHTA, FQGNSA.

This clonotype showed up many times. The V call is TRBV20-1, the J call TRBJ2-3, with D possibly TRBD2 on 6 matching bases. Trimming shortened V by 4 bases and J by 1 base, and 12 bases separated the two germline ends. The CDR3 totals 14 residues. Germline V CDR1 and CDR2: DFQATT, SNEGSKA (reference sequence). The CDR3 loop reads CSATRGLRTDTQYF. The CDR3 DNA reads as TGCAGTGCTACAAGGGGACTGCGCACAGATACGCAGTATTTT.

Here the CDR3 reads CASRTTPYNEQFF. CDR3 nucleotides: TGTGCCAGCAGGACTACACCTTACAATGAGCAGTTCTTC. The chain recombines TRBV12-3 or TRBV12-4 with TRBJ2-1, with a possible D match to TRBD2 (5 bases). The CDR3 contains 13 residues. Trimming pared 6 bases from V and 4 bases from J, leaving 10 bases between.

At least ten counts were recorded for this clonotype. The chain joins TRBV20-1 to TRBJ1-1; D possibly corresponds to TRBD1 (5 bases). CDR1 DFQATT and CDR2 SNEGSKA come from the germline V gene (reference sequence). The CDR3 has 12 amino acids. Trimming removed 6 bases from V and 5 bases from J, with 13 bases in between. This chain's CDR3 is CSAVGQITEAFF. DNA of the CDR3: TGCAGTGCAGTAGGACAAATTACTGAAGCTTTCTTT.

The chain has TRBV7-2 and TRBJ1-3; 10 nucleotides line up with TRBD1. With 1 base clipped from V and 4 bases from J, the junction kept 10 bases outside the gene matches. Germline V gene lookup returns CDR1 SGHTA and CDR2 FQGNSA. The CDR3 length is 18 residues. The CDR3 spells CASSLDVLDRGPGNTIYF. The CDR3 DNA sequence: TGTGCCAGCAGCTTAGATGTCCTCGACAGGGGGCCAGGAAACACCATATATTTT.

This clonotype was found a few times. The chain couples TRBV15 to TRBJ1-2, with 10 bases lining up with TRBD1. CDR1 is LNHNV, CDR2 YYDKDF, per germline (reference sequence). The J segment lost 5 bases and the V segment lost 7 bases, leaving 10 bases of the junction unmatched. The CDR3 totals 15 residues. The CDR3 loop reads CATMGDRGTGYGYTF. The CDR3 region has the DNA TGTGCCACCATGGGGGACAGGGGAACTGGGTATGGCTACACCTTC.

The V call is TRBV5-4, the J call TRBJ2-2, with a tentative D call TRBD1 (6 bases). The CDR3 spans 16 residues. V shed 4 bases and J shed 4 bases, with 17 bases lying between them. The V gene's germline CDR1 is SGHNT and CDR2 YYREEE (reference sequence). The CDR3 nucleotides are TGTGCCAGCAGCCCGCATCAGGGGCTCCGCACCGGGGAGCTGTTTTTT. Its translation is CASSPHQGLRTGELFF.

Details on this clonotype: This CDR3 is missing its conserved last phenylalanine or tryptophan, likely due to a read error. The CDR3 here is CASSRTDPRGNQPQHL. The CDR3 region has the DNA TGTGCCAGCAGTAGGACAGACCCGAGGGGCAATCAGCCCCAGCATCTT. This sequence joins TRBV6-1 and TRBJ1-5; possibly TRBD1 for D (6 bases). CDR1 is MNHNS, CDR2 SASEGT, per germline. V was shortened by 5 bases and J by 2 bases, with 16 bases between the two germline ends. The CDR3 covers 16 residues.

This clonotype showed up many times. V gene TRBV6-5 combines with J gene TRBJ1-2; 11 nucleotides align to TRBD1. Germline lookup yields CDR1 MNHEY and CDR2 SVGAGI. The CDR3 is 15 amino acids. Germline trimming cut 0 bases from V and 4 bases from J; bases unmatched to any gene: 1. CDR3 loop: CASSYSGTGGYGYTF. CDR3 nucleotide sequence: TGTGCCAGCAGTTACTCCGGGACAGGGGGCTATGGCTACACCTTC.

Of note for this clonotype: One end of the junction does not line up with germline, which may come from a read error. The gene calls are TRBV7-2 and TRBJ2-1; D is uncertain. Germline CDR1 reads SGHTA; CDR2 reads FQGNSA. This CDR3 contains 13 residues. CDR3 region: CVSSLGSYNEQFF. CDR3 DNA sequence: TGTGTCAGCAGCTTAGGGTCCTACAATGAGCAGTTCTTC.

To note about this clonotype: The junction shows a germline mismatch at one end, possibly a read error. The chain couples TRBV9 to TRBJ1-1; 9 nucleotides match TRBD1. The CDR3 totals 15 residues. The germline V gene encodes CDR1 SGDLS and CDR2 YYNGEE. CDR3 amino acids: CTSSARDRVNTEAFF. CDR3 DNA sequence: TGTACCAGCAGCGCCCGGGACAGGGTGAACACTGAAGCTTTCTTT.